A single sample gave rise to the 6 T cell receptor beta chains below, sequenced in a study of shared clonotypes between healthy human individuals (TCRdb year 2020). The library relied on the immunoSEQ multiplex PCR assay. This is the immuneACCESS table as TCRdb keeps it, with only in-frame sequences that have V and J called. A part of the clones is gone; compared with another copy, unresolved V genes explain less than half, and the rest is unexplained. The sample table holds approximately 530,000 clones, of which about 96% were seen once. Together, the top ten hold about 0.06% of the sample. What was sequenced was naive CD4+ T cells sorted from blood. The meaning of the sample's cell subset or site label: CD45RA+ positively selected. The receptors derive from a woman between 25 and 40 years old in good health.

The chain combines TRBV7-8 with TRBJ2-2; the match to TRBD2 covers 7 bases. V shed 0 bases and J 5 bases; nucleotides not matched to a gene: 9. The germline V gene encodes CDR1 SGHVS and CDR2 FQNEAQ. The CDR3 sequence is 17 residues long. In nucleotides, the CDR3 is TGTGCCAGCAGCTTAGCGGGGGGGTCGTCCTTAACCGGGGAGCTGTTTTTT. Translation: CASSLAGGSSLTGELFF.

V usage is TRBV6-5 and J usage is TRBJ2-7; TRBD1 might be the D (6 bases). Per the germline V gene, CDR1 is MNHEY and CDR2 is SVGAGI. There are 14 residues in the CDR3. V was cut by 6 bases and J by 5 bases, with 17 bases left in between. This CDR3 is CASRHTGTSDEQYF. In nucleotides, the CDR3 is TGTGCCAGCAGGCACACCGGGACATCTGACGAGCAGTACTTC.

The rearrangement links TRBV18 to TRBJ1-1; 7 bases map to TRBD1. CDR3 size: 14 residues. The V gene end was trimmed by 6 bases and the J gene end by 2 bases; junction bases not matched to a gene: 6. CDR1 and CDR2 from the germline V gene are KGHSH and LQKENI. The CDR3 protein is CASSQGQSNTEAFF. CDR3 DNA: TGTGCCAGCTCCCAGGGACAGAGCAACACTGAAGCTTTCTTT.

CDR3 in DNA: TGTGCCAGCAGTGAAGCCATCGGGACAGGGGGTTATACTGAAGCTTTCTTT. It yields the protein CASSEAIGTGGYTEAFF. The V and J genes are TRBV2 and TRBJ1-1; 11 nucleotides match TRBD1. The V gene's germline CDR1 is SNHLY and CDR2 FYNNEI. This CDR3 has 17 residues. V trimming: 0 bases; J trimming: 5 bases; junction bases outside the gene matches: 8.

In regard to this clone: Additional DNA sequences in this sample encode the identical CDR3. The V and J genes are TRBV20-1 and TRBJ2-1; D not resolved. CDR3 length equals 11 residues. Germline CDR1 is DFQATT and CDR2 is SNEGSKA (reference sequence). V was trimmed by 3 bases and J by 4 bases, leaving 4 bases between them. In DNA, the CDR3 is TGCAGTGCTAGTCGGTACAATGAGCAGTTCTTC. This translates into CSASRYNEQFF.

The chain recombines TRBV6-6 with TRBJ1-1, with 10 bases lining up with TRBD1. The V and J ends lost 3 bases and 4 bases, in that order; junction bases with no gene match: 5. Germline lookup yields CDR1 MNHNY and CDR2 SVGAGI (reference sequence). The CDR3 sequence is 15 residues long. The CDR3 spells CASSYPDRGVTEAFF. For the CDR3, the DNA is TGTGCCAGCAGTTATCCGGACAGGGGGGTCACTGAAGCTTTCTTT.